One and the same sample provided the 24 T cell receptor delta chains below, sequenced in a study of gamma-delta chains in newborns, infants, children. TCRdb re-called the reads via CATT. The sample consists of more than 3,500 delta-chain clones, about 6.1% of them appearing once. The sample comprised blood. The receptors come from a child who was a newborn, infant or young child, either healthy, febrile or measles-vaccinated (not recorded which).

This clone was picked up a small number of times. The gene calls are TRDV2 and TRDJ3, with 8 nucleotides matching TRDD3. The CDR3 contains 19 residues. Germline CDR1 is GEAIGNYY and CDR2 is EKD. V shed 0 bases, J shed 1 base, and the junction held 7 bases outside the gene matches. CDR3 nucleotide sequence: TGTGCCTGTGACACCGGGGGGATATCCAGATCCTGGGACACCCGACAGATGTTTTTC. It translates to CACDTGGISRSWDTRQMFF.

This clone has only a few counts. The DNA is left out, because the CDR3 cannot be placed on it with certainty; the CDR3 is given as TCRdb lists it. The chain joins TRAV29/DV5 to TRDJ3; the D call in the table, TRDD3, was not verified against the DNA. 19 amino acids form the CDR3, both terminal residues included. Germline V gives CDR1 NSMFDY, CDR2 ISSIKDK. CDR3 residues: CSVLLCSKRYSWDTRQMFF.

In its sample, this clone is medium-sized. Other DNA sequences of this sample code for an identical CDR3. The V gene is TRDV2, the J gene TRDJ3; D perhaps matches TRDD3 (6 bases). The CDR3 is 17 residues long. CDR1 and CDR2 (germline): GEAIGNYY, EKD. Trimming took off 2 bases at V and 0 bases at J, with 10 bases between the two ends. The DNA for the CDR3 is TGTGCCTGTGACAGTACTGGGAGCTCCTGGGACACCCGACAGATGTTTTTC. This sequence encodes CACDSTGSSWDTRQMFF.

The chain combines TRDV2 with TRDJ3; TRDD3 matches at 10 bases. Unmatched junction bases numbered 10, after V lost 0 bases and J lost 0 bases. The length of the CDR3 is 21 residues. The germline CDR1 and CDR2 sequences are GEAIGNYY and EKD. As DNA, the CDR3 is TGTGCCTGTGACACCGTAAGCCTGGGGGATATCAGCTCCTGGGACACCCGACAGATGTTTTTC. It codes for CACDTVSLGDISSWDTRQMFF.

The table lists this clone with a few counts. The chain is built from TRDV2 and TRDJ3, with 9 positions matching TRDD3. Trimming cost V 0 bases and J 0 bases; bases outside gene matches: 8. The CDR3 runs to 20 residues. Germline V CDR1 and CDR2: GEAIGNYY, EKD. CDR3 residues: CACDTVLGDFSSWDTRQMFF. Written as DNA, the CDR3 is TGTGCCTGTGACACCGTACTGGGGGACTTCAGCTCCTGGGACACCCGACAGATGTTTTTC.

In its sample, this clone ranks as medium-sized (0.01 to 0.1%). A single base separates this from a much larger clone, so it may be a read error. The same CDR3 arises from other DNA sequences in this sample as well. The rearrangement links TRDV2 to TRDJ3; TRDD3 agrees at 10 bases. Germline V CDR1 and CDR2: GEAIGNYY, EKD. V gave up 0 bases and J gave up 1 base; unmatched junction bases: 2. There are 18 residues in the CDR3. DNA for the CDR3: TGTGCCTGTGACACCGCTGGGGGATATTCCTGGGACACCCGACAGATGTTTTTC. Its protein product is CACDTAGGYSWDTRQMFF.

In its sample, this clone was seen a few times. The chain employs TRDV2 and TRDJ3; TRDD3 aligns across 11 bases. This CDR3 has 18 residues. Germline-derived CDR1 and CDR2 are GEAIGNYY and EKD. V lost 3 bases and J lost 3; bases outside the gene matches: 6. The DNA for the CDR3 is TGTGCCTGTGACTCTCGTACTGGGGGATACTGGGACACCCGACAGATGTTTTTC. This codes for CACDSRTGGYWDTRQMFF.

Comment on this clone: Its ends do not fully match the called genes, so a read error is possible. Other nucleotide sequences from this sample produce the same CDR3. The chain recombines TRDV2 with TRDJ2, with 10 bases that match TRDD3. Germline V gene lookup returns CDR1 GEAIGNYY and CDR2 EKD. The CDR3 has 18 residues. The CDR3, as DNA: TGTGCCTGTGACACCCTACTGGGGGATCCTACTTTGACGGCACAACTCTTCTTT. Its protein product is CACDTLLGDPTLTAQLFF.

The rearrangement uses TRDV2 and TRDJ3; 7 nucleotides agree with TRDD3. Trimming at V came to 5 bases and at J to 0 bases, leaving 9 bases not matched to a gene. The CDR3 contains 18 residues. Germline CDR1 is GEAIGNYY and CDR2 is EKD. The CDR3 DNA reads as TGTGCCTGTGTTCCGCTGGGGGGTAGCTCCTGGGACACCCGACAGATGTTTTTC. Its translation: CACVPLGGSSWDTRQMFF.

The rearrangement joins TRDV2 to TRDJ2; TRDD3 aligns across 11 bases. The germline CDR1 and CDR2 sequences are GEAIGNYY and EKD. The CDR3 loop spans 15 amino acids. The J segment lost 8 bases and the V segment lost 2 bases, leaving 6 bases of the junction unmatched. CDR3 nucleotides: TGTGCCTGTGACAGCGTACTGGGGGATAAGGCACAACTCTTCTTT. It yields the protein CACDSVLGDKAQLFF.

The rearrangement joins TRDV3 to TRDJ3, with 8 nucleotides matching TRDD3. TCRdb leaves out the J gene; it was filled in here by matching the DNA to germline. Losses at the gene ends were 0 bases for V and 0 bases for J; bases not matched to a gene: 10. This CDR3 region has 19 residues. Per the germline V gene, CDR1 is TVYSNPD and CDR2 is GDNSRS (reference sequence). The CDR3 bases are TGTGCCTTTAGTCCCTCATGCTGGGGGAGCTCCTGGGACACCCGACAGATGTTTTTC. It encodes CAFSPSCWGSSWDTRQMFF.

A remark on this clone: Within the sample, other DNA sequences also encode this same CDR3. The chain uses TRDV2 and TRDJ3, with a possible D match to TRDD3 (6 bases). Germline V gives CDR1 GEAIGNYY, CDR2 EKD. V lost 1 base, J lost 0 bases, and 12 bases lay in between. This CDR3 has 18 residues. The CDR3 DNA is TGTGCCTGTGACACTGGGGGTTTTTCCTCCTGGGACACCCGACAGATGTTTTTC. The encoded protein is CACDTGGFSSWDTRQMFF.

The CDR3 sequence is CACDSLLGDSSWDTRQMFF. CDR3 bases: TGTGCCTGTGACTCTCTTCTGGGGGATAGCTCCTGGGACACCCGACAGATGTTTTTC. The chain employs TRDV2 and TRDJ3; 10 bases agree with TRDD3. V lost 3 bases to trimming and J lost 0 bases; unmatched junction nucleotides: 7. Germline loops: CDR1 GEAIGNYY, CDR2 EKD. The CDR3 extends over 19 amino acids.

Here the CDR3 DNA reads TGTGCCTGTGACACCGGCTGGGGAAGTACCTGGGACACCCGACAGATGTTTTTC. Translation: CACDTGWGSTWDTRQMFF. The genes are TRDV2 and TRDJ3, with TRDD3 as a possible D gene (6 bases). The CDR3 is 18 amino acids. Germline CDR1 is GEAIGNYY and CDR2 is EKD. Trimming cost V 0 bases and J 2 bases, with 13 bases left between them.

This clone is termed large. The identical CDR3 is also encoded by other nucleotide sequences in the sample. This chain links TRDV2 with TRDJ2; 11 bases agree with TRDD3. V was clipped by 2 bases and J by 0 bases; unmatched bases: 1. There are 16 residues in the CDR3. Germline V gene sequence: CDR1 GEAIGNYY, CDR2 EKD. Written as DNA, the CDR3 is TGTGCCTGTGACATACTGGGGGATACTTTGACAGCACAACTCTTCTTT. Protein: CACDILGDTLTAQLFF.

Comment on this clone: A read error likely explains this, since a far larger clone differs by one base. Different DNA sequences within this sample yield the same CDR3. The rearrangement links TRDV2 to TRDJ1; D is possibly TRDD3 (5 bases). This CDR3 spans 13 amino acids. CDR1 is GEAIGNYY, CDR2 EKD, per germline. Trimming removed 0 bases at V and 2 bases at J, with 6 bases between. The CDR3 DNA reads TGTGCCTGTGACACCTGGGGAACCGATAAACTCATCTTT. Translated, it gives CACDTWGTDKLIF.

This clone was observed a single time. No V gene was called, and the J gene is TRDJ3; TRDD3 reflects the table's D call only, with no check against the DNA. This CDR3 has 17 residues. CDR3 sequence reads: CATVLGAISWATRQLFF. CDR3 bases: TGTGCCACCGTACTGGGGGCAATCTCCTGGGCCACCCGACAGTTGTTTTTC.

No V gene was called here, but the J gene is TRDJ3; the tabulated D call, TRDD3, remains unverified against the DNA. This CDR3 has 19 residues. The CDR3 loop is CACDTWGVLSSWDTRQMFF. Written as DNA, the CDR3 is TGTGCCTGTGACACCTGGGGGGTCCTGAGCTCCTGGGACACCCGACAGATGTTTTTC.

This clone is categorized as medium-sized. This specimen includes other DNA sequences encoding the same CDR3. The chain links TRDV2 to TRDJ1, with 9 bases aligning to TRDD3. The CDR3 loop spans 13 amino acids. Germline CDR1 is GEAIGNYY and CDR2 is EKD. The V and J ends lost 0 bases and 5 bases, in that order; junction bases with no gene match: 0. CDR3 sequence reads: CACDTWGIDKLIF. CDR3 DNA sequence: TGTGCCTGTGACACCTGGGGGATAGATAAACTCATCTTT.

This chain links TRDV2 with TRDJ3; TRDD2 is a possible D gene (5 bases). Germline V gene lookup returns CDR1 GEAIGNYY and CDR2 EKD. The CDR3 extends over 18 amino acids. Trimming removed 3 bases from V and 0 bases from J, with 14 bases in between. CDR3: CACDAAGLRSWDTRQMFF. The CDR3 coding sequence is TGTGCCTGTGACGCCGCTGGCCTTCGCTCCTGGGACACCCGACAGATGTTTTTC.

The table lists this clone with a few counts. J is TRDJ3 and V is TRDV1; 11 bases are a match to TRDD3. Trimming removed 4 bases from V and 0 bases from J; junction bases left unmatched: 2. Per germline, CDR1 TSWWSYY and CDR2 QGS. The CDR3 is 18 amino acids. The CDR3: CALGVLGDSSWDTRQMFF. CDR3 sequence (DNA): TGTGCTCTTGGGGTACTGGGGGATAGCTCCTGGGACACCCGACAGATGTTTTTC.

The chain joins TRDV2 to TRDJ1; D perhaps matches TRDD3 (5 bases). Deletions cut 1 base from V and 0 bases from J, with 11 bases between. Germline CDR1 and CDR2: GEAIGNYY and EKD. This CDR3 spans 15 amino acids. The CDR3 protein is CACDTVGLYTDKLIF. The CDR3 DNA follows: TGTGCCTGTGACACGGTGGGGTTGTACACCGATAAACTCATCTTT.

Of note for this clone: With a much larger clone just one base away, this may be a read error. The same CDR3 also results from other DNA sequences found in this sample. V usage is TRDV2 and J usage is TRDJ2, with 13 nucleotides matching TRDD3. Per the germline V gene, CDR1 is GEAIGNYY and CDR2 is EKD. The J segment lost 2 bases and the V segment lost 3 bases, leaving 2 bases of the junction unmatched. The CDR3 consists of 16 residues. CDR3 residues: CACDVLGDTLTAQLFF. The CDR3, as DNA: TGTGCCTGTGACGTACTGGGGGATACGTTGACAGCACAACTCTTCTTT.

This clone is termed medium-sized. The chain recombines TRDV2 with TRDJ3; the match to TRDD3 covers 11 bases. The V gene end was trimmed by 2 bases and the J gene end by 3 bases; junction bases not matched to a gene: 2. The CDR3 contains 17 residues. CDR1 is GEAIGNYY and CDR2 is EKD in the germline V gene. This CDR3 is CACDSTGGYWDTRQMFF. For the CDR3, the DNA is TGTGCCTGTGACAGTACTGGGGGATACTGGGACACCCGACAGATGTTTTTC.